This T cell receptor (beta chain) was sequenced for a study of blood T cell repertoires in COVID-19. Study summary: Donors in the United States, Italy and Spain gave samples during acute or convalescent COVID-19. Sources were T cells, B-cell-depleted T cells, or PBMCs; the material itself was cDNA or gDNA.

Seattle-derived patients entered the study during active infection and were followed longitudinally. Original methodology: Estimation of nucleated cell counts relied on the amplification of reference gene primers. Generated by immunoSEQ multiplex PCR, the TCRdb table keeps only in-frame clones and is missing some. V and J calls and clone size are copied from that table; D and trimming were computed from the DNA. The table lists fewer than 250,000 clones, approximately 91% of them singletons. CDR1 and CDR2 from the germline V gene are SGHRS and YFSETQ. V dropped 4 bases and J dropped 2 bases, with 9 bases sitting between them. CDR3 length: 13 residues.

The sample taken for sequencing was peripheral blood. V gene TRBV5-1 combines with J gene TRBJ1-2, with D hard to call. The clonotype was recovered from a man in his thirties or forties with COVID-19, enrolled during active disease. CDR3 in amino acids: CASSATGNYGYTF. For the CDR3, the DNA is TGCGCCAGCAGCGCGACTGGGAACTATGGCTACACCTTC.